This paragraph reports one T cell receptor (beta chain). The data belong to a study of blood T cell repertoires in COVID-19. Study-wide background: Resolution of symptoms, clearance, or two negative PCRs was present in recovered Cohort 3 donors. The samples span acute and convalescent COVID-19 from the United States, Italy and Spain.

The CDR3 runs to 14 residues. The germline gives CDR1 SGHRS, CDR2 YFSETQ. Trimming stripped 4 bases from V and 1 base from J, with 11 bases between. The study recruited people aged about 18 to 95 years across some 23 US areas. Original handling: Amplification with reference gene primers provided the estimates of nucleated cell counts. The protocol was immunoSEQ multiplex PCR, while the TCRdb copy is restricted to in-frame clones and leaves out a portion. Clone size and V and J calls were adopted from that table, with D and trimming inferred from the DNA. This sample has 300,000 to 450,000 clones; 80% to 90% occur once, and the top ten carry roughly 2%.

The source material was PBMCs or T cells enriched from blood (not recorded which). The source is a man between 40 and 49 years old in a cohort exposed to, infected with or recovered from COVID-19 (not recorded which). J is TRBJ1-1 and V is TRBV5-1; perhaps TRBD1 as D (5 bases). The chain's CDR3 is CASSTETANTEAFF. The CDR3, as DNA: TGCGCCAGCAGCACAGAGACAGCGAACACTGAAGCTTTCTTT. The entire variable domain, with the rest obtained from reference TRBV5-1 and TRBJ1-1, is as follows: KAGVTQTPRYLIKTRGQQVTLSCSPISGHRSVSWYQQTPGQGLQFLFEYFSETQRNKGNFPGRFSGRQFSNSRSEMNVSTLELGDSALYLCASSTETANTEAFFGQGTRLTVV.